These 21 T cell receptor beta chains originate from one sample sequenced in a study of PD-1 blockade in classical Hodgkin lymphoma. Described time point: cycle 4 day 1 (C4D1), after five to seven weeks of nivolumab. Each patient's relapse followed autologous stem cell transplantation, and brentuximab vedotin exposure varied. Magnetic negative selection was used to purify CD4+ T cells from PBMCs that had been thawed. Method: immunoSEQ multiplex PCR; TCRdb's copy keeps in-frame clones and lacks some. The sample lists 15,000 to 20,000 clones, 70% occurring once. The sequenced sample was CD4+ T cells from blood, obtained before the fourth cycle of nivolumab. These receptors all stem from a human donor with classical Hodgkin lymphoma.

This sequence joins TRBV5-6 and TRBJ1-1, with D perhaps TRBD1 (6 bases). Trimming cost V 4 bases and J 4 bases, with 17 bases left between them. Germline V gives CDR1 SGHDT, CDR2 YYEEEE. The CDR3 extends over 15 amino acids. The CDR3 DNA follows: TGTGCCAGCAGCGGAAGATCAGGGGCTCCCACTGAAGCTTTCTTT. Amino acid sequence: CASSGRSGAPTEAFF.

The rearrangement uses TRBV5-4 and TRBJ1-1, with D possibly being TRBD1 (5 bases). Germline CDR1 is SGHNT and CDR2 is YYREEE (reference sequence). This CDR3 is built from 15 residues. Trimming stripped 5 bases from V and 3 bases from J, with 17 bases between. The CDR3 loop is CASRPDSQRDTEAFF. The CDR3 bases are TGTGCCAGCAGACCCGACAGCCAGCGAGACACTGAAGCTTTCTTT. Using reference TRBV5-4 and TRBJ1-1 for the parts outside the CDR3, the full variable domain is ETGVTQSPTHLIKTRGQQVTLRCSSQSGHNTVSWYQQALGQGPQFIFQYYREEENGRGNFPPRFSGLQFPNYSSELNVNALELDDSALYLCASRPDSQRDTEAFFGQGTRLTVV.

This rearrangement joins TRBV7-3 to TRBJ1-1; D is perhaps TRBD1 (5 bases). The CDR3 extends over 13 amino acids. The V end was cut by 3 bases, the J end by 8 bases, with 13 bases between. Germline values: CDR1 SGHTA, CDR2 FQGTGA. The chain's CDR3 is CASSLDREGEAFF. For the CDR3, the DNA is TGTGCCAGCAGCTTGGACCGAGAGGGGGAAGCTTTCTTT.

This clone was seen a few times. The chain couples TRBV6-1 to TRBJ1-4; unclear D gene. Trimming stripped 11 bases from V and 5 bases from J, with 18 bases between. The CDR3 sequence is 14 residues long. Per the germline V gene, CDR1 is MNHNS and CDR2 is SASEGT. CDR3: CAAGLWGFNEKLFF. CDR3 DNA: TGTGCCGCCGGGTTATGGGGTTTCAATGAAAAACTGTTTTTT.

The chain is built from TRBV5-1 and TRBJ1-3, with D perhaps matching TRBD1 (5 bases). Trimming pared 2 bases from V and 0 bases from J, leaving 9 bases between. This CDR3 region has 15 residues. CDR1 and CDR2 from the germline V gene are SGHRS and YFSETQ. In DNA form, the CDR3 reads TGCGCCAGCAGCTTATGGGACCTCTCTGGAAACACCATATATTTT. Amino acid sequence: CASSLWDLSGNTIYF.

J is TRBJ2-5 and V is TRBV7-2, with 10 positions matching TRBD1. Germline CDR1 SGHTA, CDR2 FQGNSA. Losses at the gene ends were 3 bases for V and 0 bases for J; bases not matched to a gene: 4. The CDR3 is made up of 16 amino acids. CDR3 coding DNA: TGTGCCAGCAGCTTTACGACAGGGGGCCACCAAGAGACCCAGTACTTC. As protein: CASSFTTGGHQETQYF.

This chain connects TRBV19 to TRBJ2-7; 11 bases agree with TRBD1. Per germline, CDR1 LNHDA and CDR2 SQIVND (reference sequence). V was pared by 3 bases and J by 3 bases, with 4 bases of the junction left unmatched. The CDR3 extends over 15 amino acids. CDR3 nucleotide sequence: TGTGCCAGTAGTATCGGACAGGGGGCGATCTACGAGCAGTACTTC. Its translation is CASSIGQGAIYEQYF.

This chain links TRBV6-6 with TRBJ1-6; D is possibly TRBD1 (5 bases). The CDR3 consists of 15 residues. The V end lost 6 bases, the J end lost 4 bases, and 13 bases lay between the germline ends. CDR1 MNHNY and CDR2 SVGAGI come from the germline V gene (reference sequence). DNA for the CDR3: TGTGCCAGCAGCTACGGGGACTTTTATAATTCACCCCTCCACTTT. Protein: CASSYGDFYNSPLHF.

The genes are TRBV5-4 and TRBJ2-6; the D is unclear. The V end lost 4 bases, the J end lost 4 bases, and 9 bases lay between the germline ends. Germline CDR1 SGHNT, CDR2 YYREEE (reference sequence). This CDR3 is 14 amino acids long. CDR3 sequence reads: CASSIGVGANVLTF. DNA of the CDR3: TGTGCCAGCAGCATTGGGGTGGGGGCCAACGTCCTGACTTTC.

A word on this clone: Compared with germline, one end of the junction differs, possibly owing to a read error. The rearrangement links TRBV18 to TRBJ2-7; 9 nucleotides line up with TRBD1. Germline-derived CDR1 and CDR2 are KGHSH and LQKENI. The CDR3 is made up of 14 amino acids. CDR3 in DNA: TGTGCCAGCTCGCCACAGGGGGCCGGTTACGAGCAGTACTTC. Protein product: CASSPQGAGYEQYF.

By proportion, this clone is medium-sized. The chain joins TRBV5-1 to TRBJ1-1, with a tentative D call TRBD1 (5 bases). Germline assignment: CDR1 SGHRS and CDR2 YFSETQ. The CDR3 is 13 amino acids. Trimming cost V 5 bases and J 4 bases, with 12 bases left between them. The CDR3 loop is CASRGTGTTEAFF. CDR3 nucleotide sequence: TGCGCCAGCAGGGGGACCGGGACCACTGAAGCTTTCTTT.

The chain uses TRBV5-1 and TRBJ2-5, with a weak D call TRBD1 (6 bases). There are 14 residues in the CDR3. Germline V gene sequence: CDR1 SGHRS, CDR2 YFSETQ. Trimming stripped 0 bases from V and 5 bases from J, with 11 bases between. CDR3 in amino acids: CASSLAGVLETQYF. The CDR3 DNA follows: TGCGCCAGCAGCTTGGCAGGGGTGTTGGAGACCCAGTACTTC.

This clone was counted only a few times. The chain has TRBV5-5 and TRBJ2-7; 9 nucleotides line up with TRBD2. V lost 2 bases, J lost 4 bases, and 4 bases stayed unmatched. This CDR3 region has 14 residues. Germline CDR1 SGHKS, CDR2 YYEKEE (reference sequence). CDR3 nucleotide sequence: TGTGCCAGCAGCTTTAGCGGGAGTAGTTACGAGCAGTACTTC. It is translated as CASSFSGSSYEQYF.

This chain links TRBV18 with TRBJ2-1; 9 bases are a match to TRBD2. This CDR3 is 14 amino acids long. Germline V CDR1 and CDR2: KGHSH, LQKENI. The junction had 4 bases not matched to a gene; V was cut back by 4 bases and J by 6 bases. The CDR3 coding sequence is TGTGCCAGCTCACTAGCGGGAGTCAGCAATGAGCAGTTCTTC. This encodes CASSLAGVSNEQFF.

The chain joins TRBV28 to TRBJ2-1, with D tentatively TRBD1 or TRBD2 (5 bases each). This CDR3 has 18 residues. Per the germline V gene, CDR1 is MDHEN and CDR2 is SYDVKM. The ends were cut back, 7 bases at V and 4 bases at J, with 26 bases in the middle. The chain's CDR3 is CASTLRGRVLEGYNEQFF. The DNA of the CDR3 is TGTGCCAGCACCCTGAGGGGTCGGGTGCTAGAGGGGTACAATGAGCAGTTCTTC. Drawing the rest from reference TRBV28 and TRBJ2-1, the complete variable domain is DVKVTQSSRYLVKRTGEKVFLECVQDMDHENMFWYRQDPGLGLRLIYFSYDVKMKEKGDIPEGYSVSREKKERFSLILESASTNQTSMYLCASTLRGRVLEGYNEQFFGPGTRLTVL.

The chain couples TRBV19 to TRBJ2-7; 7 bases match TRBD1. The CDR3 contains 11 residues. Per germline, CDR1 LNHDA and CDR2 SQIVND (reference sequence). Trimming at V came to 7 bases and at J to 3 bases, leaving 0 bases not matched to a gene. The CDR3, as DNA: TGTGCCAGTACAGGGGGCTACGAGCAGTACTTC. This gives the protein CASTGGYEQYF.

The chain combines TRBV11-3 with TRBJ2-3, with TRBD2 matching over 9 bases. The CDR3 consists of 18 residues. In germline, CDR1 is SGHNT, CDR2 YENEEA. The V segment lost 1 base and the J segment 1 base; nucleotides outside the gene matches: 9. The DNA for the CDR3 is TGTGCCAGCAGCTTAGCGCGGGGGGGCCGTGTCGGCACAGATACGCAGTATTTT. It is translated as CASSLARGGRVGTDTQYF. Full variable domain (missing parts from reference TRBV11-3 and TRBJ2-3): EAGVVQSPRYKIIEKKQPVAFWCNPISGHNTLYWYLQNLGQGPELLIRYENEEAVDDSQLPKDRFSAERLKGVDSTLKIQPAELGDSAVYLCASSLARGGRVGTDTQYFGPGTRLTVL.

This clone was found a few times. The rearrangement joins TRBV18 to TRBJ2-5; 9 nucleotides match TRBD1. The CDR3 sequence is 17 residues long. V lost 6 bases, J lost 1 base, and 12 bases stayed unmatched. From germline, CDR1 is KGHSH and CDR2 LQKENI. The CDR3: CASSSNINRGRQETQYF. The CDR3 coding sequence is TGTGCCAGCTCGAGCAACATCAACAGGGGGCGCCAAGAGACCCAGTACTTC.

The rearrangement uses TRBV28 and TRBJ2-7; possible D gene TRBD1, 5 bases. V lost 5 bases and J 2 bases, leaving 16 bases between the germline ends. This CDR3 has 15 amino acids. Germline V gene data show CDR1 as MDHEN and CDR2 as SYDVKM. CDR3 in DNA: TGTGCCAGCAGTCTCTACACAGGACCTACCTACGAGCAGTACTTC. Protein product: CASSLYTGPTYEQYF.

The chain joins TRBV5-6 to TRBJ1-4; the D gene is possibly TRBD1 (5 bases). Germline CDR1 and CDR2: SGHDT and YYEEEE. This CDR3 region has 12 residues. The germline V and J ends were trimmed by 2 bases and 11 bases, with 10 bases remaining between them. This chain's CDR3 is CASSLTGGKLFF. CDR3 coding DNA: TGTGCCAGCAGCTTAACCGGGGGGAAACTGTTTTTT.

J is TRBJ1-2 and V is TRBV6-1, with 7 positions matching TRBD1. CDR3 length: 18 residues. Germline values: CDR1 MNHNS, CDR2 SASEGT. The J segment lost 1 base and the V segment lost 0 bases, leaving 11 bases of the junction unmatched. CDR3 in amino acids: CASSEAVGQRGFNYGYTF. For the CDR3, the DNA is TGTGCCAGCAGTGAAGCGGTGGGACAGAGGGGCTTTAACTATGGCTACACCTTC.